The 17 T cell receptor beta chains given below trace back to one sample, sequenced in a study of cytotoxic CD8 clonotypes in ibrutinib-treated CLL. This table comes from immunoSEQ multiplex PCR, and its TCRdb copy is limited to in-frame clones, with some not included. The sample has fewer than 400,000 clones, under 70% seen once. This material consisted of PBMCs, taken after 36 months of ibrutinib treatment. These receptors originate from a human donor with chronic lymphocytic leukemia.

The rearrangement links TRBV28 to TRBJ2-3; 7 bases map to TRBD2. This CDR3 contains 15 residues. The junction had 15 bases not matched to a gene; V was cut back by 9 bases and J by 6 bases. CDR1 and CDR2 (germline): MDHEN, SYDVKM. CDR3 bases: TGTGCCAGTACGAACGGGCTAGCGGACCTTGATACGCAGTATTTT. Its translation: CASTNGLADLDTQYF.

The rearrangement joins TRBV7-9 to TRBJ2-6; D remains ambiguous. In germline, CDR1 is SEHNR, CDR2 FQNEAQ (reference sequence). The CDR3 runs to 16 residues. Trimming left V 1 base short and J 1 base short, with 8 bases between. For the CDR3, the DNA is TGTGCCAGCAGCTTAGGCCAAGGATCTGGGGCCAACGTCCTGACTTTC. Protein product: CASSLGQGSGANVLTF. Filled out from reference TRBV7-9 and TRBJ2-6, the complete variable domain reads DTGVSQNPRHKITKRGQNVTFRCDPISEHNRLYWYRQTLGQGPEFLTYFQNEAQLEKSRLLSDRFSAERPKGSFSTLEIQRTEQGDSAMYLCASSLGQGSGANVLTFGAGSRLTVL.

V is TRBV6-6 and J is TRBJ2-1; TRBD1 might be the D (6 bases). V was trimmed by 3 bases and J by 5 bases, leaving 14 bases between them. The length of the CDR3 is 15 residues. Germline V CDR1 and CDR2: MNHNY, SVGAGI (reference sequence). CDR3 protein: CASSYISGVNNEQFF. The CDR3 region has the DNA TGTGCCAGCAGTTATATTTCAGGGGTTAACAATGAGCAGTTCTTC.

The chain's CDR3 is CASSLAWPYEQYF. CDR3 nucleotide sequence: TGCGCCAGCAGCTTGGCCTGGCCCTACGAGCAGTACTTC. The rearrangement uses TRBV5-1 and TRBJ2-7; the D is unclear. V lost 0 bases to trimming and J lost 2 bases, with 6 bases between them. The CDR3 is 13 residues long. Germline-derived CDR1 and CDR2 are SGHRS and YFSETQ.

This clone was seen only a few times. The CDR3 region has the DNA TGTGCCAGCAGAGGACTAGCCTACGAGCAGTACTTC. It translates to CASRGLAYEQYF. The chain couples TRBV6-5 to TRBJ2-7, with 7 bases lining up with TRBD2. The CDR3 contains 12 residues. V dropped 6 bases and J dropped 2; count of bases not matched to a gene: 1. Germline-derived CDR1 and CDR2 are MNHEY and SVGAGI.

The chain couples TRBV7-9 to TRBJ2-1; D is uncertain. This CDR3 region has 16 residues. V was pared by 4 bases and J by 5 bases, with 18 bases between. Germline V gene lookup returns CDR1 SEHNR and CDR2 FQNEAQ (reference sequence). CDR3 DNA sequence: TGTGCCAGCAGCTCTCGGTTCCAACCGCTAAACAATGAGCAGTTCTTC. It specifies CASSSRFQPLNNEQFF.

The chain carries TRBV19 and TRBJ1-1; TRBD1 matches 7 bases. The CDR3 is 16 amino acids. Germline V lookup: CDR1 LNHDA, CDR2 SQIVND (reference sequence). The V segment lost 6 bases and the J segment 2 bases; nucleotides outside the gene matches: 12. In DNA, the CDR3 is TGTGCCAGTAGCCCCCTACCTCGACAGGGAAACACTGAAGCTTTCTTT. This translates into CASSPLPRQGNTEAFF.

In this sample, this clone turned up a few times. The V call is TRBV5-1, the J call TRBJ1-2; 8 bases align to TRBD1. The CDR3 runs to 14 residues. The germline gives CDR1 SGHRS, CDR2 YFSETQ. V gave up 0 bases and J gave up 4 bases; unmatched junction bases: 2. CDR3 coding DNA: TGCGCCAGCAGCTTGGGGGACAGGATCTATGGCTACACCTTC. It encodes CASSLGDRIYGYTF. Filled out from reference TRBV5-1 and TRBJ1-2, the complete variable domain reads KAGVTQTPRYLIKTRGQQVTLSCSPISGHRSVSWYQQTPGQGLQFLFEYFSETQRNKGNFPGRFSGRQFSNSRSEMNVSTLELGDSALYLCASSLGDRIYGYTFGSGTRLTVV.

The rearrangement joins TRBV9 to TRBJ2-3, with D hard to call. Between the trimmed V and J ends, which lost 0 bases and 6 bases, there was a span of 14 bases. This CDR3 has 15 residues. Germline V gene lookup returns CDR1 SGDLS and CDR2 YYNGEE. The chain's CDR3 is CASSVVYRDGDTQYF. CDR3 sequence (DNA): TGTGCCAGCAGCGTAGTCTATCGAGATGGGGATACGCAGTATTTT.

The rearrangement links TRBV7-9 to TRBJ1-2; no clear D gene. The CDR3 loop spans 14 amino acids. Germline-derived CDR1 and CDR2 are SEHNR and FQNEAQ (reference sequence). V was clipped by 1 base and J by 2 bases, with 8 bases between them. The CDR3 nucleotides read TGTGCCAGCAGCTTAGGGCCCGGGAACTATGGCTACACCTTC. This sequence encodes CASSLGPGNYGYTF.

The rearrangement links TRBV6-1 to TRBJ2-1; TRBD1 is a possible D gene (6 bases). The V end was cut by 5 bases, the J end by 2 bases, with 13 bases between. The CDR3 is made up of 15 amino acids. CDR1 MNHNS and CDR2 SASEGT come from the germline V gene. The CDR3 is CASSQVQGAYNEQFF. In DNA form, the CDR3 reads TGTGCCAGCAGTCAAGTACAGGGAGCCTACAATGAGCAGTTCTTC.

J is TRBJ2-7 and V is TRBV5-1; no clear D gene. The CDR3 has 14 residues. The ends were cut back, 4 bases at V and 0 bases at J, with 11 bases in the middle. CDR1 and CDR2 (germline): SGHRS, YFSETQ. The CDR3 DNA reads as TGCGCCAGCAGCGCTACCTCATACTCCTACGAGCAGTACTTC. This encodes CASSATSYSYEQYF.

This rearrangement joins TRBV29-1 to TRBJ2-7; D possibly corresponds to TRBD1 (6 bases). Germline loops: CDR1 SQVTM, CDR2 ANQGSEA. The CDR3 totals 13 residues. Deletions cut 6 bases from V and 2 bases from J, with 14 bases between. The CDR3 nucleotides read TGCAGCGTGGGGGCAGACGTTCCCTACGAGCAGTACTTC. It is translated as CSVGADVPYEQYF.

The rearrangement links TRBV25-1 to TRBJ2-2; 7 bases fit TRBD1. Germline V gene sequence: CDR1 MGHDK, CDR2 SYGVNS. The junction had 5 bases not matched to a gene; V was cut back by 5 bases and J by 2 bases. The CDR3 is made up of 15 amino acids. CDR3 sequence reads: CASSSWTGNTGELFF. The CDR3 coding sequence is TGTGCCAGCAGTTCCTGGACAGGAAACACCGGGGAGCTGTTTTTT.

This chain joins TRBV6-1 and TRBJ2-7; 9 bases match TRBD1. The CDR3 sequence is 17 residues long. The germline CDR1 and CDR2 sequences are MNHNS and SASEGT. V trimming: 0 bases; J trimming: 6 bases; junction bases outside the gene matches: 12. CDR3 sequence reads: CASSEALFWTGAGEQYF. CDR3 nucleotides: TGTGCCAGCAGTGAAGCTCTCTTTTGGACAGGGGCCGGCGAGCAGTACTTC.

The J gene is TRBJ2-1, the V gene TRBV4-3; tentatively, D is TRBD1 or TRBD2 (5 bases each). The germline CDR1 and CDR2 sequences are LGHNA and YSLEER. V was trimmed by 1 base and J by 9 bases, leaving 10 bases between them. CDR3 length: 13 amino acids. The CDR3 reads CASSQVFGTEQFF. In nucleotides, the CDR3 is TGCGCCAGCAGCCAAGTATTCGGGACTGAGCAGTTCTTC.

The chain is built from TRBV11-3 and TRBJ1-3; D gene ambiguous. V was cut by 6 bases and J by 0 bases, with 6 bases left in between. This CDR3 has 13 residues. The germline V gene has CDR1 SGHNT and CDR2 YENEEA. The CDR3, as DNA: TGTGCCAGCAGTTACAGCTCTGGAAACACCATATATTTT. Protein: CASSYSSGNTIYF.